The 7 T cell receptor beta chains in this list originate from one sample, sequenced in a study of blood T cell repertoires in COVID-19. Assay: immunoSEQ multiplex PCR; the TCRdb copy retains only in-frame clones and omits some. This sample has about 110,000 clones, with over 80% found just once. Sequencing used peripheral blood. The origin of the receptors is a woman between 55 and 75 years old with acute or convalescent COVID-19.

The chain uses TRBV28 and TRBJ2-5, with 9 bases matching TRBD1. J gave up 4 bases and V 5 bases, and 11 bases lay outside the gene matches. This CDR3 is 16 amino acids long. Germline CDR1 reads MDHEN; CDR2 reads SYDVKM. This CDR3 reads CASSPTGTGWAETQYF. CDR3 coding DNA: TGTGCCAGCAGTCCAACCGGGACAGGGTGGGCAGAGACCCAGTACTTC.

The chain carries TRBV6-4 and TRBJ2-3; 9 bases map to TRBD1. The CDR3 is 13 amino acids. Trimming at V came to 6 bases and at J to 5 bases, leaving 3 bases not matched to a gene. Looked up from germline, CDR1 is MRHNA and CDR2 is SNTAGT. The CDR3 spells CASSPDRGDTQYF. The CDR3 coding sequence is TGTGCCAGCAGCCCGGACAGGGGAGATACGCAGTATTTT.

CDR3 coding DNA: TGTGCCAGCAGCGCGGGGACTAGCGGACTGGAGCAGTTCTTC. Protein sequence: CASSAGTSGLEQFF. This chain links TRBV9 with TRBJ2-1; 11 positions agree with TRBD2. Germline loops: CDR1 SGDLS, CDR2 YYNGEE. With 3 bases clipped from V and 10 bases from J, the junction kept 6 bases outside the gene matches. This CDR3 spans 14 amino acids.

This clone was recorded once. The CDR3 DNA reads as TGTGCCAGCAGCTCAGGACAGGTGGTTGGCGAGCAGTACTTC. Translating it yields CASSSGQVVGEQYF. The V call is TRBV3-1 (or the pseudogene TRBV3-2), the J call TRBJ2-7; 7 nucleotides line up with TRBD1. In germline, CDR1 is LGHDT, CDR2 YNNKEL (reference sequence). The CDR3 consists of 14 residues. The J segment lost 6 bases and the V segment lost 5 bases, leaving 10 bases of the junction unmatched.

This chain connects TRBV5-1 to TRBJ2-3; 8 positions match TRBD1. The CDR3 totals 14 residues. Germline loops: CDR1 SGHRS, CDR2 YFSETQ. The V and J ends lost 3 bases and 5 bases, in that order; junction bases with no gene match: 5. For the CDR3, the DNA is TGCGCCAGCAGCTCCCAGGGGGCGAGAGATACGCAGTATTTT. This translates into CASSSQGARDTQYF. The variable domain in full, completed from reference TRBV5-1 and TRBJ2-3, reads KAGVTQTPRYLIKTRGQQVTLSCSPISGHRSVSWYQQTPGQGLQFLFEYFSETQRNKGNFPGRFSGRQFSNSRSEMNVSTLELGDSALYLCASSSQGARDTQYFGPGTRLTVL.

This clone has just one count. This rearrangement joins TRBV27 to TRBJ1-4; maybe TRBD1 (6 bases). Per germline, CDR1 MNHEY and CDR2 SMNVEV (reference sequence). This CDR3 comprises 14 residues. V lost 2 bases and J lost 5, with 9 bases in between. Written as DNA, the CDR3 is TGTGCCAGCAGTTTACGGGGGGCCAATGAAAAACTGTTTTTT. It specifies CASSLRGANEKLFF.

The chain joins TRBV7-8 to TRBJ1-2; D not certain. Germline loops: CDR1 SGHVS, CDR2 FQNEAQ. CDR3 size: 14 residues. V was trimmed by 1 base and J by 5 bases, leaving 11 bases between them. The CDR3 bases are TGTGCCAGCAGCTTAGAGGGAGACCCATATGGCTACACCTTC. Residues: CASSLEGDPYGYTF.